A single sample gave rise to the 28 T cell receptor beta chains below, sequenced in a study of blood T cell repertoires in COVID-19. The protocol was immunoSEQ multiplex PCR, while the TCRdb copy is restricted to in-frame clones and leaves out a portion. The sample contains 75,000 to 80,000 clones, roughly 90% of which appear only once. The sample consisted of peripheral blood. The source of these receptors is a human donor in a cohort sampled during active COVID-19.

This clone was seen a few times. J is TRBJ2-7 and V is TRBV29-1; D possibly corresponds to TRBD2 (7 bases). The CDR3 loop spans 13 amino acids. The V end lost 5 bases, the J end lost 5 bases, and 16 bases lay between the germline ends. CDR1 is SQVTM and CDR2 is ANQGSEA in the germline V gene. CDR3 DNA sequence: TGCAGCGTTCGCCGGGGAGGGGGGGACGAGCAGTACTTC. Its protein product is CSVRRGGGDEQYF.

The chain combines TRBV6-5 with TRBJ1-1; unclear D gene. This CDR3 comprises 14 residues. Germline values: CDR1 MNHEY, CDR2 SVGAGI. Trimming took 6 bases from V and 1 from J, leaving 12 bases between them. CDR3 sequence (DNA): TGTGCCAGCAGCCCCTTCTCCGGGAACACTGAAGCTTTCTTT. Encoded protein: CASSPFSGNTEAFF.

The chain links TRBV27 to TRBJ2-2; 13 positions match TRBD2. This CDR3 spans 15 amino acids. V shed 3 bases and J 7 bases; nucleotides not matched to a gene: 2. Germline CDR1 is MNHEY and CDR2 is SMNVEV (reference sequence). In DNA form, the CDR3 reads TGTGCCAGCAGTTTCAGACTAGCGGGAGGCGGGGAGCTGTTTTTT. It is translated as CASSFRLAGGGELFF.

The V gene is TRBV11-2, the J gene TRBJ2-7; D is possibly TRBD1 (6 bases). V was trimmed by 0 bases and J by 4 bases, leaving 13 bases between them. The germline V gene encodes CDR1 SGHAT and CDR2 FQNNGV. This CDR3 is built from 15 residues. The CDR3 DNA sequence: TGTGCCAGCAGCTTAGAGGCACAGGGATGGTACGAGCAGTACTTC. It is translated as CASSLEAQGWYEQYF.

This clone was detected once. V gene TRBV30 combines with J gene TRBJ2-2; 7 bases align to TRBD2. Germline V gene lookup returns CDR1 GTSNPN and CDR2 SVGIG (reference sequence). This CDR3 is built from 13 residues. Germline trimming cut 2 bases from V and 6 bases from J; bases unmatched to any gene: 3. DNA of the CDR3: TGTGCCTGGAGTCGGGGGGATCCCGGGGAGCTGTTTTTT. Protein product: CAWSRGDPGELFF.

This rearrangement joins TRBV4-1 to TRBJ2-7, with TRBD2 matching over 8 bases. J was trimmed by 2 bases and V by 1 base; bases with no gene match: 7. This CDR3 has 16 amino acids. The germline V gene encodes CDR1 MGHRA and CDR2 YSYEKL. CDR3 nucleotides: TGCGCCAGCAGCCAAGTCCCGGGGGGGGCGCCCTACGAGCAGTACTTC. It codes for CASSQVPGGAPYEQYF.

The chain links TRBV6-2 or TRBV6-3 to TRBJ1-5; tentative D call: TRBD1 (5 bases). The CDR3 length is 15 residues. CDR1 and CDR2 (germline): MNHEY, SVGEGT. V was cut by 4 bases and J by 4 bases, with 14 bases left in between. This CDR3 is CASSSPGGANQPQHF. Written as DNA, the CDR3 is TGTGCCAGCAGTTCCCCGGGGGGAGCAAATCAGCCCCAGCATTTT.

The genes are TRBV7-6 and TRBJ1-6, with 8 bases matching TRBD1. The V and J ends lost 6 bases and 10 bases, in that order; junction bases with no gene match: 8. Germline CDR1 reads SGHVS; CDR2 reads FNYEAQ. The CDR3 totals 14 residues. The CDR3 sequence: CASSHGRGHSPLHF. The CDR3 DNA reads TGTGCCAGCAGTCACGGCAGGGGGCACTCACCCCTCCACTTT.

CDR3 bases: TGTGCCAGTAGATGGACGGGAGAACATCAGCCCCAGCATTTT. This codes for CASRWTGEHQPQHF. The chain is built from TRBV19 and TRBJ1-5; D gene ambiguous. CDR1 and CDR2 from the germline V gene are LNHDA and SQIVND (reference sequence). Trimming took off 6 bases at V and 5 bases at J, with 14 bases between the two ends. This CDR3 has 14 residues.

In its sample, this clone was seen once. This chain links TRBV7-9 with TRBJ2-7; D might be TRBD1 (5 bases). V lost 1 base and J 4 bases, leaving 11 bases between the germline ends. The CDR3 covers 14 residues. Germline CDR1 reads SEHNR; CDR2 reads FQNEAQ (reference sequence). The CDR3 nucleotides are TGTGCCAGCAGCTTAGTAGATGGGGCGTACGAGCAGTACTTC. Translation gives CASSLVDGAYEQYF.

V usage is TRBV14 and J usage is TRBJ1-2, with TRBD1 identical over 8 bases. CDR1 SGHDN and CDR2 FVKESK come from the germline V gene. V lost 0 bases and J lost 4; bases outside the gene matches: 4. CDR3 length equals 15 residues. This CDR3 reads CASSQDQDRAYGYTF. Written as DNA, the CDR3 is TGTGCCAGCAGCCAAGATCAGGACAGGGCCTATGGCTACACCTTC.

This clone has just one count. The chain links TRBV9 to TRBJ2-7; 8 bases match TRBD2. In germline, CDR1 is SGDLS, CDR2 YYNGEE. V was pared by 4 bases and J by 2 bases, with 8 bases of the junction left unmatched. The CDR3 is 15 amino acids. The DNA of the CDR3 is TGTGCCAGCAGCCCCCGCGGGGGGCCAACCTACGAGCAGTACTTC. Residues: CASSPRGGPTYEQYF.

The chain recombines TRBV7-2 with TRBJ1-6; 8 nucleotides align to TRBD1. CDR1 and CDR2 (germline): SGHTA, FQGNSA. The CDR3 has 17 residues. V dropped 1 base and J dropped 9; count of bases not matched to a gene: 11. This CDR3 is CASSLGQGISSVSPLHF. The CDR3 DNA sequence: TGTGCCAGCAGCTTAGGACAGGGGATAAGCTCAGTTTCACCCCTCCACTTT.

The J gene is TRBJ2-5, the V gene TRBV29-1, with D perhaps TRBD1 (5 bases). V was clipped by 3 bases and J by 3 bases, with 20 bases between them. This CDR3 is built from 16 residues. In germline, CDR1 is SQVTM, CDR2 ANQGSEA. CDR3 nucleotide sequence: TGCAGCGTTGATTTCAGGGTCAGGGCTAGTGAAGAGACCCAGTACTTC. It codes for CSVDFRVRASEETQYF.

CDR3 loop: CASSTGTSGGTDTQYF. DNA of the CDR3: TGTGCCAGTAGTACCGGGACTAGCGGGGGCACAGATACGCAGTATTTT. The chain joins TRBV19 to TRBJ2-3; 13 positions match TRBD2. Trimming at V came to 4 bases and at J to 1 base, leaving 2 bases not matched to a gene. From germline, CDR1 is LNHDA and CDR2 SQIVND (reference sequence). The CDR3 sequence is 16 residues long.

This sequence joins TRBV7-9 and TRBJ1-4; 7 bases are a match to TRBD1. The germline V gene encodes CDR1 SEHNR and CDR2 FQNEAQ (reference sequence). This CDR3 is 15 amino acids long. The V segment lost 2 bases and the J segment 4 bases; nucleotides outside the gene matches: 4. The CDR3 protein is CASSLLTGNNEKLFF. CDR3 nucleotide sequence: TGTGCCAGCAGCTTACTGACAGGGAATAATGAAAAACTGTTTTTT.

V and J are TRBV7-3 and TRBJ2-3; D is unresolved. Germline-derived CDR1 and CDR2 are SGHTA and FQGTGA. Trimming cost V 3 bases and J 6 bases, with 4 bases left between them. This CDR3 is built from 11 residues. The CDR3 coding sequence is TGTGCCAGCAGCTTCGCGGATACGCAGTATTTT. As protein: CASSFADTQYF.

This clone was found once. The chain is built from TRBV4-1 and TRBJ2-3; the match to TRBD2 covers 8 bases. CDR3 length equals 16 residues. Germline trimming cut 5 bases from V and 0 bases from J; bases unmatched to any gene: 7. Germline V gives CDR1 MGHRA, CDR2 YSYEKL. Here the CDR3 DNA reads TGCGCCAGCAGCACGCGGGGGGCGGCTAGCACAGATACGCAGTATTTT. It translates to CASSTRGAASTDTQYF.

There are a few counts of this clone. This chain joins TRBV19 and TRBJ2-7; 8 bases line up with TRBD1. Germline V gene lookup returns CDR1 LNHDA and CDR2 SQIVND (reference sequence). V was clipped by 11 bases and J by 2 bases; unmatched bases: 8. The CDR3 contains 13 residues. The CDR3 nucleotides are TGTGCCTCGAAGGACAGGGCCACCTACGAGCAGTACTTC. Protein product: CASKDRATYEQYF.

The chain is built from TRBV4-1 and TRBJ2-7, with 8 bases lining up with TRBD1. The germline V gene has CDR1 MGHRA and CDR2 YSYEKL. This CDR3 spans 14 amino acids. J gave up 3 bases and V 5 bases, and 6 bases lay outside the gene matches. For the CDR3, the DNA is TGCGCCAGCAGCTCCAGGACAGGGCTCTACGAGCAGTACTTC. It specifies CASSSRTGLYEQYF.

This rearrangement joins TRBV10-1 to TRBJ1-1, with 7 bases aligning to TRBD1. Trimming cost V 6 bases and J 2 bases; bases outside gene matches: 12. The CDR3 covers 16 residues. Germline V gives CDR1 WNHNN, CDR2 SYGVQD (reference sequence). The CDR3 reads CASRLGQEGLNTEAFF. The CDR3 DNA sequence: TGCGCCAGCAGGCTAGGACAGGAGGGATTAAACACTGAAGCTTTCTTT.

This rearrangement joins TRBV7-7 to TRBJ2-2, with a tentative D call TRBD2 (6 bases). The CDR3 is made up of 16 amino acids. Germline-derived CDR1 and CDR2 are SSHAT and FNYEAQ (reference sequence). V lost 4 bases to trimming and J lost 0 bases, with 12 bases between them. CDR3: CASSSSSAPNTGELFF. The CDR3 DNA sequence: TGTGCCAGCAGCTCCTCTAGCGCCCCGAACACCGGGGAGCTGTTTTTT.

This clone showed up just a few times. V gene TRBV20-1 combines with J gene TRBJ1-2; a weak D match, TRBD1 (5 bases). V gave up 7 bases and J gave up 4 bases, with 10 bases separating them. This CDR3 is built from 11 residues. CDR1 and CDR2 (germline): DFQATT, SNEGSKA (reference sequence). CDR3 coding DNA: TGCAGTGGGTCGGGACTCTATGGCTACACCTTC. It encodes CSGSGLYGYTF.

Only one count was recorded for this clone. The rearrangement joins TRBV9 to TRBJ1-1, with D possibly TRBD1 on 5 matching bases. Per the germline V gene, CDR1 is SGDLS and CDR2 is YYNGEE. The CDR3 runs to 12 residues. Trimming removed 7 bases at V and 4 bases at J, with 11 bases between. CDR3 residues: CASGGTPTEAFF. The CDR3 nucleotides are TGTGCCAGCGGGGGGACTCCCACTGAAGCTTTCTTT.

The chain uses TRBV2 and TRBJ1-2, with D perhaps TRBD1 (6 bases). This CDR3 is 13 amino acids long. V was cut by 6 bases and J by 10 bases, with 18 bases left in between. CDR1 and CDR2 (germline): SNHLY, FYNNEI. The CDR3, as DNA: TGTGCCAGCAGAACCAGCGGGGGGGCAGACTACACCTTC. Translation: CASRTSGGADYTF.

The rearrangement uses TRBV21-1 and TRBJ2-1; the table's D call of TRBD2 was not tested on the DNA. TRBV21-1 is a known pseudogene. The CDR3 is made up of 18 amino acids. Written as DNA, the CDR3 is TGTGCCAGGGTCCCACTAGCGGGGGGATCCTTCTCCTACAATGAGCAGTTCTTC. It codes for CARVPLAGGSFSYNEQFF.

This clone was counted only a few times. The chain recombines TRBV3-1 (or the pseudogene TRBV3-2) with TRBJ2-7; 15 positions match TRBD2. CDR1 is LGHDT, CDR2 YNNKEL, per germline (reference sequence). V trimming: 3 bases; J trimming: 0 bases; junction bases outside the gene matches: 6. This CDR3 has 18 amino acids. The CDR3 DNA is TGTGCCAGCAGCCAGGGGACTAGCGGGAGGTGGAGCTCCTACGAGCAGTACTTC. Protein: CASSQGTSGRWSSYEQYF.

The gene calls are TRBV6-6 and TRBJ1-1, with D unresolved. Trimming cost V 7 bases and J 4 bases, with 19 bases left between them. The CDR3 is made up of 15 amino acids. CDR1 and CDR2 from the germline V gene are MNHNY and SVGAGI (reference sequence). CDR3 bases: TGTGCCAGCATTCGATTCGCGAAAGAGGGCACTGAAGCTTTCTTT. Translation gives CASIRFAKEGTEAFF.